Below, one TCR beta chain is given with its context. The sample contains more than one DNA sequence encoding this CDR3. Recruits, aged roughly 18 to 100 years, lived in 20 to 30 US areas. Authors' methods: Cell counts per sample came from amplifying reference gene primers. Some clones are missing from TCRdb's copy, which holds only in-frame ones; the method was immunoSEQ multiplex PCR. The V and J calls and clone size were taken over from that table, and D and trimming were inferred from the DNA. The sample holds about 210,000 clones, around 81% seen once. The data originate from a study of blood T cell repertoires in COVID-19. Looking at the study overall: Sources were T cells, B-cell-depleted T cells, or PBMCs; the material itself was cDNA or gDNA.

The germline V gene encodes CDR1 SEHNR and CDR2 FQNEAQ (reference sequence). The V and J ends lost 3 bases and 5 bases, in that order; junction bases with no gene match: 5. The CDR3 has 14 amino acids. The receptor was isolated from a woman aged 45-65 years with acute COVID-19. The material sequenced was PBMCs or T cells enriched from blood (not recorded which). The chain couples TRBV7-9 to TRBJ2-5, with 8 bases identical to TRBD2. The CDR3 reads CASSLTGGAETQYF. CDR3 DNA: TGTGCCAGCAGCTTGACGGGGGGGGCGGAGACCCAGTACTTC. Variable domain in full (rest from reference TRBV7-9 and TRBJ2-5): DTGVSQNPRHKITKRGQNVTFRCDPISEHNRLYWYRQTLGQGPEFLTYFQNEAQLEKSRLLSDRFSAERPKGSFSTLEIQRTEQGDSAMYLCASSLTGGAETQYFGPGTRLLVL.